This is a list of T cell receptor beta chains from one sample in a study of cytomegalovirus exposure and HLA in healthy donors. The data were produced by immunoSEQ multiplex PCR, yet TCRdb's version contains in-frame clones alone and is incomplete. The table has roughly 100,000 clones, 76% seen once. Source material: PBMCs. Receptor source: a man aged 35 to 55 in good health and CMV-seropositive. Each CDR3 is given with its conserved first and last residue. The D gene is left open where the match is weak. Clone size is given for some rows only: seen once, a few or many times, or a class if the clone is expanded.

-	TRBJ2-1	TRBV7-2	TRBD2	CASSLDSGSVDEQFF	TGTGCCAGCAGCTTAGATAGCGGGAGTGTAGATGAGCAGTTCTTC
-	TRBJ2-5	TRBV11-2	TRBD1	CASSKDRGVGTQYF	TGTGCCAGCAGCAAAGACAGGGGGGTCGGGACCCAGTACTTC
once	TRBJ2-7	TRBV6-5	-	CASSRLGWDEQYF	TGTGCCAGCAGCCGACTAGGGTGGGACGAGCAGTACTTC
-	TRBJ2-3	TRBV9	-	CASSVSGTDTQYF	TGTGCCAGCAGCGTGTCCGGCACAGATACGCAGTATTTT
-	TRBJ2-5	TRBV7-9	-	CASSLGDTQETQYF	TGTGCCAGCAGCTTAGGAGACACTCAAGAGACCCAGTACTTC
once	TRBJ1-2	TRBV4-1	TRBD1	CASSQVGQGSYGYTF	TGCGCCAGCAGCCAAGTAGGACAGGGGTCGTATGGCTACACCTTC
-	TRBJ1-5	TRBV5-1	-	CASSLIGGSGQPQHF	TGCGCCAGCAGCTTGATCGGTGGCTCGGGGCAGCCCCAGCATTTT
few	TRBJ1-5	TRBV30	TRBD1	CAWSPTGEGNQPQHF	TGTGCCTGGAGTCCGACAGGGGAGGGCAATCAGCCCCAGCATTTT
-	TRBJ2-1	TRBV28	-	CASSWQGMEHNEQFF	TGTGCCAGCAGTTGGCAGGGTATGGAACACAATGAGCAGTTCTTC
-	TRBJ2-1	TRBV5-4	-	CASSLAETGVLDEQFF	TGTGCCAGCAGCTTGGCCGAAACGGGAGTATTGGATGAGCAGTTCTTC
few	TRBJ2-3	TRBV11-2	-	CASRRDPGSKVNF	TGTGCCAGCAGGAGAGATCCGGGGTCGAAAGTGAATTTT
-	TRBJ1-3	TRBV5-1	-	CASSLQALDTIYF	TGCGCCAGCAGCTTACAGGCCTTAGACACCATATATTTT
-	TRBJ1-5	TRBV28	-	CASSRDSNQPQHF	TGTGCCAGCTCTCGAGATAGCAATCAGCCCCAGCATTTT
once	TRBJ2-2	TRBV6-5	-	CASSYGAGELFF	TGTGCCAGCAGTTACGGGGCTGGGGAGCTGTTTTTT
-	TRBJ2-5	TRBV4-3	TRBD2	CASSQDIPGGTQETQYF	TGCGCCAGCAGCCAAGATATTCCGGGGGGGACCCAAGAGACCCAGTACTTC
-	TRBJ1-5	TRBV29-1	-	CSVAGDSSNQPQHF	TGCAGCGTCGCAGGGGATTCTAGCAATCAGCCCCAACATTTT
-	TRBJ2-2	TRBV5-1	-	CASSLREPNTGELFF	TGCGCCAGCAGCTTGCGGGAGCCGAACACCGGGGAGCTGTTTTTT
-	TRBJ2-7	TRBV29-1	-	CSVEFRGEQYF	TGCAGCGTTGAGTTCAGGGGCGAGCAGTACTTC
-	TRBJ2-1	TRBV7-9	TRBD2	CASSPTGGYGYNEQFF	TGTGCCAGCAGCCCCACCGGGGGGTACGGGTACAATGAGCAGTTCTTC
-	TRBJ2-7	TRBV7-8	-	CASRRDNSYEQYF	TGTGCCAGCAGAAGGGACAACTCCTACGAGCAGTACTTC
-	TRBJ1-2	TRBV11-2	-	CASSLVGGTANYGYTF	TGTGCCAGCAGCTTGGTCGGGGGGACGGCTAACTATGGCTACACCTTC
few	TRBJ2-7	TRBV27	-	CASSLEAGGTYEQYF	TGTGCCAGCAGTTTAGAGGCGGGCGGGACCTACGAGCAGTACTTC
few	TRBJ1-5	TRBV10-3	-	CAISESGRGSNQPQHF	TGTGCCATCAGTGAGTCCGGAAGGGGTAGCAATCAGCCCCAGCATTTT
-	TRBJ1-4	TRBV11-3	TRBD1	CASSLPYRGENEKLFF	TGTGCCAGCAGCTTACCGTACAGGGGCGAAAATGAAAAACTGTTTTTT
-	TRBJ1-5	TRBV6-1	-	CASSEKDSHQPQHF	TGTGCCAGCAGTGAAAAGGACAGCCATCAGCCCCAGCATTTT
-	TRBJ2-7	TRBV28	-	CASRGDSYEQYF	TGTGCCAGCCGCGGGGACTCCTACGAGCAGTACTTC
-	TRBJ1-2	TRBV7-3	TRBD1	CASSPGQGASYGYTF	TGTGCCAGCAGCCCAGGACAGGGGGCTTCATATGGCTACACCTTC
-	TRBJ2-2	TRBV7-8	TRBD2	CASSSLAGAGELFF	TGTGCCAGCAGCTCGCTAGCGGGGGCCGGGGAGCTGTTTTTT
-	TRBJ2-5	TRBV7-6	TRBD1	CASSLSQGGTRTQYF	TGTGCCAGCAGCTTATCACAGGGGGGAACCAGAACCCAGTACTTC
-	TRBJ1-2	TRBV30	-	CAWSGGPRSSYGYTF	TGTGCCTGGAGTGGAGGGCCCCGGAGTAGCTATGGCTACACCTTC
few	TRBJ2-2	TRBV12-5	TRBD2	CASGLSGGFGELFF	TGTGCTAGTGGTCTTAGCGGGGGGTTCGGGGAGCTGTTTTTT
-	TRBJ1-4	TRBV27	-	CASRGGSNEKLFF	TGTGCCAGCAGAGGGGGTTCTAATGAAAAACTGTTTTTT
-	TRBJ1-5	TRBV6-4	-	CASSYRTVNSNQPQHF	TGTGCCAGCAGTTACAGGACAGTAAATAGCAATCAGCCCCAGCATTTT
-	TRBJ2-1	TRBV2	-	CASTESSHGEQFF	TGTGCCAGCACTGAATCTAGCCACGGGGAGCAGTTCTTC
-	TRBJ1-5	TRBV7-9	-	CASSLGENQPQHF	TGTGCCAGCAGCTTAGGAGAGAATCAGCCCCAGCATTTT
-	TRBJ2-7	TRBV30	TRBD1	CAWSDRGRGEQYF	TGTGCCTGGAGCGACAGGGGTCGCGGAGAGCAGTACTTC
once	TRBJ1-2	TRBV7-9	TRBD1	CSSSVGQGHNYGYTF	TGTTCCAGCAGCGTGGGACAGGGCCATAACTATGGCTACACCTTC
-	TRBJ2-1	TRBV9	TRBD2	CASSVGASGSSYNEQFF	TGTGCCAGCAGCGTAGGGGCTAGCGGGAGCTCCTACAATGAGCAGTTCTTC
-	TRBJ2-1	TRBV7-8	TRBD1	CASSHRDSSYNEQFF	TGTGCCAGCAGCCACAGGGACAGCTCCTACAATGAGCAGTTCTTC
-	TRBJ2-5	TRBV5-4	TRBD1	CASTWTGEETQYF	TGTGCCAGCACCTGGACAGGGGAGGAGACCCAGTACTTC
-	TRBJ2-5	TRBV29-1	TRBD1	CSALTGTAQETQYF	TGCAGCGCCCTTACCGGGACAGCACAAGAGACCCAGTACTTC
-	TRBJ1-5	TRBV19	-	CASKILRGNNQPQHF	TGTGCCAGTAAAATACTAAGGGGGAACAATCAGCCCCAGCATTTT
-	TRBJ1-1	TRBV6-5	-	CASSTDGNTEAFF	TGTGCCAGCAGCACAGACGGGAACACTGAAGCTTTCTTT
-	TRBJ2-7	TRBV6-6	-	CASSYQPQGYEQYF	TGTGCCAGCAGTTACCAACCCCAGGGCTACGAGCAGTACTTC